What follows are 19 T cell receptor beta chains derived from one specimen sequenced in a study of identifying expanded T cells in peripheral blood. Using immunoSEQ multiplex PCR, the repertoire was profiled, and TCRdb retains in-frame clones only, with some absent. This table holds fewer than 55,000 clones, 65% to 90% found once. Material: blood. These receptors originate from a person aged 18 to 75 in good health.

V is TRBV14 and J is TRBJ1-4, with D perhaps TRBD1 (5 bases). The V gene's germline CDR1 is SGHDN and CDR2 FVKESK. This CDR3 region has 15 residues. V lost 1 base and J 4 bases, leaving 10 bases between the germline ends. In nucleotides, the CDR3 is TGTGCCAGCAGCCAAGCAGGGTACTTTAATGAAAAACTGTTTTTT. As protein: CASSQAGYFNEKLFF.

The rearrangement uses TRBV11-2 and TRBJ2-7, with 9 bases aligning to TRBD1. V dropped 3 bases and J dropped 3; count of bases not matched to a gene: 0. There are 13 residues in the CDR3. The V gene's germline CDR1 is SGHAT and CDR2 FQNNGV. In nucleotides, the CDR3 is TGTGCCAGCAGCTTGGACAGGGGCTACGAGCAGTACTTC. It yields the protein CASSLDRGYEQYF.

Here the CDR3 DNA reads TGTGCCTGGAGCCACCCTTCTCGGGGAGAGACCCAGTACTTC. Translated, it gives CAWSHPSRGETQYF. J is TRBJ2-5 and V is TRBV30; maybe TRBD2 (5 bases). The ends were cut back, 3 bases at V and 4 bases at J, with 15 bases in the middle. The CDR3 has 14 residues. Per the germline V gene, CDR1 is GTSNPN and CDR2 is SVGIG (reference sequence). Full variable domain (rest looked up from reference TRBV30 and TRBJ2-5): SQTIHQWPATLVQPVGSPLSLECTVEGTSNPNLYWYRQAAGRGLQLLFYSVGIGQISSEVPQNLSASRPQDRQFILSSKKLLLSDSGFYLCAWSHPSRGETQYFGPGTRLLVL.

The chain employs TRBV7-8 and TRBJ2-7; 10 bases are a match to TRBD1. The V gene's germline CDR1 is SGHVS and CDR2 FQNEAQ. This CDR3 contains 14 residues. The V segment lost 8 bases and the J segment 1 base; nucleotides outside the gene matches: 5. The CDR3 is CASLGQGESYEQYF. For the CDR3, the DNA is TGTGCCAGCCTAGGACAGGGGGAATCCTACGAGCAGTACTTC.

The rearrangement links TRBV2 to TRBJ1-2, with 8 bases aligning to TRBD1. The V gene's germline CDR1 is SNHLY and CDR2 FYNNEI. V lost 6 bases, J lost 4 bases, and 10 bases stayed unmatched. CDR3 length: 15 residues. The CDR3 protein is CASRRGTGEGYGYTF. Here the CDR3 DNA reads TGTGCCAGCAGGCGGGGGACAGGTGAAGGCTATGGCTACACCTTC.

The CDR3 region has the DNA TGTGCCACCTCCTCTGGTTTTGAAAGCAATCAGCCCCAGCATTTT. Residues: CATSSGFESNQPQHF. The rearrangement joins TRBV19 to TRBJ1-5; no firm D call. The germline V gene has CDR1 LNHDA and CDR2 SQIVND (reference sequence). The V end was cut by 10 bases, the J end by 1 base, with 17 bases between. This CDR3 spans 15 amino acids.

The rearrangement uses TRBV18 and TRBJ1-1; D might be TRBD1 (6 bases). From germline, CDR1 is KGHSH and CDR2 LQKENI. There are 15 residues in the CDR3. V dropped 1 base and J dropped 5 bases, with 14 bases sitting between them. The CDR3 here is CASSPLKGGGTEAFF. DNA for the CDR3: TGTGCCAGCTCACCACTAAAAGGGGGTGGGACTGAAGCTTTCTTT. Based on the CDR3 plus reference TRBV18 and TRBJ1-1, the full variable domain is NAGVMQNPRHLVRRRGQEARLRCSPMKGHSHVYWYRQLPEEGLKFMVYLQKENIIDESGMPKERFSAEFPKEGPSILRIQQVVRGDSAAYFCASSPLKGGGTEAFFGQGTRLTVV.

The CDR3, as DNA: TGTGCCAGCAGCTGGTCGGTTCGGCGCGGGAGGGCCTCCTACAATGAGCAGTTCTTC. It specifies CASSWSVRRGRASYNEQFF. The rearrangement uses TRBV7-8 and TRBJ2-1; 9 nucleotides line up with TRBD2. Germline trimming cut 4 bases from V and 0 bases from J; bases unmatched to any gene: 13. Germline V gene lookup returns CDR1 SGHVS and CDR2 FQNEAQ. This CDR3 spans 19 amino acids. Based on the CDR3 plus reference TRBV7-8 and TRBJ2-1, the full variable domain is GAGVSQSPRYKVAKRGQDVALRCDPISGHVSLFWYQQALGQGPEFLTYFQNEAQLDKSGLPSDRFFAERPEGSVSTLKIQRTQQEDSAVYLCASSWSVRRGRASYNEQFFGPGTRLTVL.

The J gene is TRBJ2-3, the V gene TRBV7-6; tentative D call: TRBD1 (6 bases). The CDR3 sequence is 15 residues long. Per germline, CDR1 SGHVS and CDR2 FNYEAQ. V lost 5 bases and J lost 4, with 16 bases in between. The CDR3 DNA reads TGTGCCAGCAGCCCCGCCCCCCAGGGGCCAGATACGCAGTATTTT. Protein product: CASSPAPQGPDTQYF. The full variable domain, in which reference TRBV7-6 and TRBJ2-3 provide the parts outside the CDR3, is GAGVSQSPRYKVTKRGQDVALRCDPISGHVSLYWYRQALGQGPEFLTYFNYEAQQDKSGLPNDRFSAERPEGSISTLTIQRTEQRDSAMYRCASSPAPQGPDTQYFGPGTRLTVL.

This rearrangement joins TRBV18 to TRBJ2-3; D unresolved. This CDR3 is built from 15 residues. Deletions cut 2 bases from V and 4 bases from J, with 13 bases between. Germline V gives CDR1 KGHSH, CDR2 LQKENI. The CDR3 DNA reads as TGTGCCAGCTCACCAAGTTATTCCTGGGCAGATACGCAGTATTTT. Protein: CASSPSYSWADTQYF.

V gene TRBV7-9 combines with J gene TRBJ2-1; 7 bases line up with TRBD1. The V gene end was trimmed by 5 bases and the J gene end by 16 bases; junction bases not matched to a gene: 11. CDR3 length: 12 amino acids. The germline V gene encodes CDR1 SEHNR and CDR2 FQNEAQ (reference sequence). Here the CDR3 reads CASSTDRAAPFF. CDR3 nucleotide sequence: TGTGCCAGCAGCACCGACAGGGCGGCTCCCTTCTTC.

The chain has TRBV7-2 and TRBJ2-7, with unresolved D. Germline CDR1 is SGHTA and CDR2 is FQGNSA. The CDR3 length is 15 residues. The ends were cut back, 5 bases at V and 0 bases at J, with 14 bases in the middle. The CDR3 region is CASSPTFPSSYEQYF. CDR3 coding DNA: TGTGCCAGCAGCCCTACCTTCCCCAGCTCCTACGAGCAGTACTTC. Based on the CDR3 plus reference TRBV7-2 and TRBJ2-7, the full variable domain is GAGVSQSPSNKVTEKGKDVELRCDPISGHTALYWYRQSLGQGLEFLIYFQGNSAPDKSGLPSDRFSAERTGGSVSTLTIQRTQQEDSAVYLCASSPTFPSSYEQYFGPGTRLTVT.

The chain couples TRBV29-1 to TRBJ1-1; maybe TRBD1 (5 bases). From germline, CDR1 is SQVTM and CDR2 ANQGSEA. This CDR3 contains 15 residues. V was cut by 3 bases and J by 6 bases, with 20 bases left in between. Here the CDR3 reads CSVDTERRRAAEAFF. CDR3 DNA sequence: TGCAGCGTTGATACTGAGAGGCGCAGGGCCGCTGAAGCTTTCTTT.

The CDR3 nucleotides read TGTGCCAGCAGCTCTGCTGGTGGGTCCTACAATGAGCAGTTCTTC. Amino acid sequence: CASSSAGGSYNEQFF. This chain joins TRBV7-2 and TRBJ2-1, with D unresolved. Trimming shortened V by 4 bases and J by 1 base, and 11 bases separated the two germline ends. Germline CDR1 SGHTA, CDR2 FQGNSA. CDR3 length: 15 residues. The complete variable domain, with remaining parts taken from reference TRBV7-2 and TRBJ2-1, reads GAGVSQSPSNKVTEKGKDVELRCDPISGHTALYWYRQSLGQGLEFLIYFQGNSAPDKSGLPSDRFSAERTGGSVSTLTIQRTQQEDSAVYLCASSSAGGSYNEQFFGPGTRLTVL.

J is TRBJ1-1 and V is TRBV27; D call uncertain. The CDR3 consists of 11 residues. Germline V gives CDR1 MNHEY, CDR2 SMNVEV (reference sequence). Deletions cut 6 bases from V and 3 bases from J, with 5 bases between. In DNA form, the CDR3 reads TGTGCCAGCAGGGCTTACACTGAAGCTTTCTTT. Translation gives CASRAYTEAFF.

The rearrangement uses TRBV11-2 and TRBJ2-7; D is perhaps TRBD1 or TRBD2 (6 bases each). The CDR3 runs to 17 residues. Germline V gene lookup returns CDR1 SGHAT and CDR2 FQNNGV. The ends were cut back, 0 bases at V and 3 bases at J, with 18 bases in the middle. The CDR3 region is CASSLDRSDSGRYEQYF. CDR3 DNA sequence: TGTGCCAGCAGCTTAGATCGTTCGGACAGCGGGCGCTACGAGCAGTACTTC. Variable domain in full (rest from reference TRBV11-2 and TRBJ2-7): EAGVAQSPRYKIIEKRQSVAFWCNPISGHATLYWYQQILGQGPKLLIQFQNNGVVDDSQLPKDRFSAERLKGVDSTLKIQPAKLEDSAVYLCASSLDRSDSGRYEQYFGPGTRLTVT.

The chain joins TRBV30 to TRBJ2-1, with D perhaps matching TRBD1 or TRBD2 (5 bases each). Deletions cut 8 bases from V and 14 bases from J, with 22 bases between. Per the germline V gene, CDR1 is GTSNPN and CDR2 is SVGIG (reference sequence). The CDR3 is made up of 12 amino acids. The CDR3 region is CAASAGTKKKFF. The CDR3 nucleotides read TGTGCCGCCTCAGCCGGGACCAAAAAAAAGTTCTTC.

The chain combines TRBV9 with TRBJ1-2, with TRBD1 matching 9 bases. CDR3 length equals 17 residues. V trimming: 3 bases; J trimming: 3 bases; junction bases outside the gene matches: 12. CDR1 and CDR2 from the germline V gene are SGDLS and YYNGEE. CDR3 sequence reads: CASSAGRGQGRDYGYTF. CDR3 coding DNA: TGTGCCAGCAGCGCCGGGAGAGGACAGGGGAGGGACTATGGCTACACCTTC.

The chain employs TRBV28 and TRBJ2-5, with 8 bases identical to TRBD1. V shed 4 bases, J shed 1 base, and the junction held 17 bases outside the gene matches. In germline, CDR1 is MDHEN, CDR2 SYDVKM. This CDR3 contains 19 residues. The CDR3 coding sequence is TGTGCCAGCAGTTCTTATTTTCCTGGTCAGGGGGCATCCCAAGAGACCCAGTACTTC. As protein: CASSSYFPGQGASQETQYF. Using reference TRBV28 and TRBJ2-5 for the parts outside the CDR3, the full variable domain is DVKVTQSSRYLVKRTGEKVFLECVQDMDHENMFWYRQDPGLGLRLIYFSYDVKMKEKGDIPEGYSVSREKKERFSLILESASTNQTSMYLCASSSYFPGQGASQETQYFGPGTRLLVL.